The 14 T cell receptor beta chains below were found in one sample sequenced in a study of cytomegalovirus exposure and HLA in healthy donors. The PCR had 60 Vbeta and 13 Jbeta primers. Some clones are missing from TCRdb's copy, which holds only in-frame ones; the method was immunoSEQ multiplex PCR. The table lists 150,000 to 200,000 clones, 70% to 80% of them singletons. Sequencing was carried out using PBMCs. The receptors come from a woman aged 40-49 years in good health and CMV-seronegative.

The chain combines TRBV7-9 with TRBJ2-1, with TRBD2 matching over 10 bases. J was trimmed by 9 bases and V by 0 bases; bases with no gene match: 11. Germline CDR1 SEHNR, CDR2 FQNEAQ (reference sequence). The length of the CDR3 is 17 residues. The CDR3 nucleotides read TGTGCCAGCAGCTTAGCGATCCCTAGCGGGAGTCGTGCTGAGCAGTTCTTC. Amino acids: CASSLAIPSGSRAEQFF. The full variable domain, completed using reference TRBV7-9 and TRBJ2-1, is DTGVSQNPRHKITKRGQNVTFRCDPISEHNRLYWYRQTLGQGPEFLTYFQNEAQLEKSRLLSDRFSAERPKGSFSTLEIQRTEQGDSAMYLCASSLAIPSGSRAEQFFGPGTRLTVL.

The gene calls are TRBV14 and TRBJ1-1; tentative D call: TRBD1 (6 bases). The CDR3 spans 15 residues. Germline CDR1 is SGHDN and CDR2 is FVKESK. Between the trimmed V and J ends, which lost 5 bases and 5 bases, there was a span of 18 bases. Written as DNA, the CDR3 is TGTGCCAGCAGCTGGTCTTCAGGGGATGGAACTGAAGCTTTCTTT. This translates into CASSWSSGDGTEAFF.

The chain links TRBV7-8 to TRBJ2-4, with 10 bases identical to TRBD2. Trimming removed 5 bases from V and 9 bases from J; junction bases left unmatched: 10. There are 15 residues in the CDR3. CDR1 and CDR2 from the germline V gene are SGHVS and FQNEAQ. The CDR3 spells CASSRALAGDVIQYF. The DNA for the CDR3 is TGTGCCAGCAGCCGCGCCCTAGCGGGAGATGTCATTCAGTACTTC.

The V and J genes are TRBV7-8 and TRBJ2-1; weak D call: TRBD2 (6 bases). V lost 0 bases, J lost 0 bases, and 12 bases lay in between. The CDR3 runs to 17 residues. CDR1 is SGHVS, CDR2 FQNEAQ, per germline. The CDR3 reads CASSLAEGTSSYNEQFF. The CDR3 nucleotides are TGTGCCAGCAGCTTAGCGGAGGGGACGAGCTCCTACAATGAGCAGTTCTTC.

The chain employs TRBV18 and TRBJ1-4; the match to TRBD1 covers 7 bases. The CDR3 is 14 amino acids. Germline lookup yields CDR1 KGHSH and CDR2 LQKENI. Trimming took 3 bases from V and 5 from J; bases not matched to a gene: 3. CDR3: CASSPAGGNEKLFF. CDR3 coding DNA: TGTGCCAGCTCACCGGCAGGGGGGAATGAAAAACTGTTTTTT.

This clone was detected a few times. The chain uses TRBV10-3 and TRBJ2-2, with TRBD2 matching over 7 bases. From germline, CDR1 is ENHRY and CDR2 SYGVKD. This CDR3 is built from 15 residues. Trimming at V came to 6 bases and at J to 4 bases, leaving 8 bases not matched to a gene. The CDR3 loop reads CAIRKAGLFTGELFF. As DNA, the CDR3 is TGTGCCATCAGAAAAGCGGGGCTGTTCACCGGGGAGCTGTTTTTT.

This chain links TRBV18 with TRBJ1-3, with D perhaps TRBD1 (5 bases). Trimming left V 3 bases short and J 3 bases short, with 9 bases between. Germline V gene sequence: CDR1 KGHSH, CDR2 LQKENI. The CDR3 has 14 amino acids. DNA for the CDR3: TGTGCCAGCTCACCGCAGGGCGTTGGAAACACCATATATTTT. It encodes CASSPQGVGNTIYF.

CDR3 loop: CAISEHSLQTYNEQFF. In DNA form, the CDR3 reads TGTGCCATCAGTGAGCATAGTCTTCAGACTTACAATGAGCAGTTCTTC. The chain combines TRBV10-3 with TRBJ2-1, with no clear D. Germline loops: CDR1 ENHRY, CDR2 SYGVKD. V gave up 2 bases and J gave up 4 bases, with 15 bases separating them. This CDR3 comprises 16 residues.

This chain connects TRBV4-2 to TRBJ1-2; possible D gene TRBD1, 6 bases. The germline gives CDR1 LGHNA, CDR2 YNFKEQ. Trimming shortened V by 4 bases and J by 3 bases, and 15 bases separated the two germline ends. This CDR3 contains 15 residues. CDR3 nucleotides: TGTGCCAGCAGCCGAGATCAGGGGTGGTACTATGGCTACACCTTC. Translation: CASSRDQGWYYGYTF.

This chain connects TRBV11-3 to TRBJ2-5; TRBD1 matches at 7 bases. The CDR3 is made up of 17 amino acids. Germline V gene sequence: CDR1 SGHNT, CDR2 YENEEA. V shed 2 bases, J shed 5 bases, and the junction held 14 bases outside the gene matches. The CDR3 here is CASSLRPGQIDWETQYF. The CDR3 nucleotides are TGTGCCAGCAGCTTACGACCGGGACAGATCGATTGGGAGACCCAGTACTTC.

This sequence joins TRBV6-1 and TRBJ1-2; 8 bases align to TRBD1. The CDR3 spans 15 residues. Per germline, CDR1 MNHNS and CDR2 SASEGT. V lost 3 bases to trimming and J lost 3 bases; unmatched junction nucleotides: 6. As DNA, the CDR3 is TGTGCCAGCAGTGACAGGGGGCGCGAGGACTATGGCTACACCTTC. Its translation is CASSDRGREDYGYTF.

The chain carries TRBV11-3 and TRBJ2-2; weak D call: TRBD1 (5 bases). The CDR3 contains 14 residues. With 5 bases removed from V and 0 bases from J, the gap between germline ends came to 7 bases. CDR1 SGHNT and CDR2 YENEEA come from the germline V gene. Here the CDR3 reads CASSQTANTGELFF. The CDR3 coding sequence is TGTGCCAGCAGCCAGACAGCGAACACCGGGGAGCTGTTTTTT.

This clone turned up a few times. V usage is TRBV9 and J usage is TRBJ2-3; 7 bases map to TRBD2. Germline trimming cut 8 bases from V and 0 bases from J; bases unmatched to any gene: 6. This CDR3 contains 14 residues. Germline CDR1 is SGDLS and CDR2 is YYNGEE. The CDR3 nucleotides are TGTGCCAGTGGGCGGGGGTCTAGCACAGATACGCAGTATTTT. Translated: CASGRGSSTDTQYF.

The chain carries TRBV28 and TRBJ1-2, with D unclear. From germline, CDR1 is MDHEN and CDR2 SYDVKM. V was shortened by 5 bases and J by 2 bases, with 6 bases between the two germline ends. This CDR3 is built from 12 residues. In DNA form, the CDR3 reads TGTGCCAGCAGTCCCAGAAACTATGGCTACACCTTC. Its protein product is CASSPRNYGYTF.